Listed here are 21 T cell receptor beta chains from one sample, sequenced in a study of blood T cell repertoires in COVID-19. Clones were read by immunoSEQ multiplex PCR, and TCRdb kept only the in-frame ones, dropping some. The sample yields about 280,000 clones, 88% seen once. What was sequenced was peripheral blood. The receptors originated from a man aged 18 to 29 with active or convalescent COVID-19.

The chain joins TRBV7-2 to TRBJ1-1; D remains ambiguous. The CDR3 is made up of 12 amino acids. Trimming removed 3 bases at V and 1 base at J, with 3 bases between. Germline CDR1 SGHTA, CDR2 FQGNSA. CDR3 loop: CASSFRNTEAFF. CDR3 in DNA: TGTGCCAGCAGCTTCAGGAACACTGAAGCTTTCTTT.

The CDR3 DNA is TGTGCCAGCAGCCCGGAGAGCTCTGGAAACACCATATATTTT. This encodes CASSPESSGNTIYF. The J gene is TRBJ1-3, the V gene TRBV3-1 (or the pseudogene TRBV3-2), with D unclear. Germline V gene data show CDR1 as LGHDT and CDR2 as YNNKEL (reference sequence). V lost 4 bases, J lost 0 bases, and 7 bases lay in between. The CDR3 length is 14 residues.

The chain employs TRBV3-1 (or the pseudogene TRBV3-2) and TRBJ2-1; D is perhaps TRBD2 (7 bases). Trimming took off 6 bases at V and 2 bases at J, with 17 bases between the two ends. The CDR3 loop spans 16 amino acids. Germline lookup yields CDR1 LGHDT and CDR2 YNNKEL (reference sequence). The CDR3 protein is CASSEEGGVTYNEQFF. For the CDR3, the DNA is TGTGCCAGCAGTGAAGAGGGGGGGGTCACCTACAATGAGCAGTTCTTC.

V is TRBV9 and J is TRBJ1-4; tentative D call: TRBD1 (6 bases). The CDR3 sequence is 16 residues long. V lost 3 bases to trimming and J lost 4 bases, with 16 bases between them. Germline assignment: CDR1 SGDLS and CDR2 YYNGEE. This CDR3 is CASSGSRQDLNEKLFF. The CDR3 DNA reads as TGTGCCAGCAGCGGATCACGACAGGACCTTAATGAAAAACTGTTTTTT. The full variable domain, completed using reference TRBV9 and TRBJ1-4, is DSGVTQTPKHLITATGQRVTLRCSPRSGDLSVYWYQQSLDQGLQFLIQYYNGEERAKGNILERFSAQQFPDLHSELNLSSLELGDSALYFCASSGSRQDLNEKLFFGSGTQLSVL.

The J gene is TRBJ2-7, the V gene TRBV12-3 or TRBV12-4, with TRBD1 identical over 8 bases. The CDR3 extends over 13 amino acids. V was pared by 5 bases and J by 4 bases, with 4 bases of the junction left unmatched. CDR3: CASSPRGLYEQYF. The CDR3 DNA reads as TGTGCCAGCAGTCCCAGGGGGCTGTACGAGCAGTACTTC.

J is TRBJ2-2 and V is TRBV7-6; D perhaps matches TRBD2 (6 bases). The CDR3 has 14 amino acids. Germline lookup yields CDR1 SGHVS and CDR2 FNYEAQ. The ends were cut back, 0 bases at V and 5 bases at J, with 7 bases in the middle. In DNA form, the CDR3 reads TGTGCCAGCAGCTTAGCGCGGGAAACCGGGGAGCTGTTTTTT. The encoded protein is CASSLARETGELFF.

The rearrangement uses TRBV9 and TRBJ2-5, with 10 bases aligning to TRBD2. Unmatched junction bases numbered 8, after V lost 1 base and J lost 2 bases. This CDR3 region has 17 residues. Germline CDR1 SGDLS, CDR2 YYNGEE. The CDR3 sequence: CASSVSSGGRGQETQYF. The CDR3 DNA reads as TGTGCCAGCAGCGTATCTAGCGGGGGTCGGGGACAAGAGACCCAGTACTTC.

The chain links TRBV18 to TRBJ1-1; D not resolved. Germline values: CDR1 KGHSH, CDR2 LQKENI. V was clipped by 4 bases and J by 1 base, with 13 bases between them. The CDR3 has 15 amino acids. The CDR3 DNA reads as TGTGCCAGCTCACTACTAGTGGCCAAGAACACTGAAGCTTTCTTT. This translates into CASSLLVAKNTEAFF.

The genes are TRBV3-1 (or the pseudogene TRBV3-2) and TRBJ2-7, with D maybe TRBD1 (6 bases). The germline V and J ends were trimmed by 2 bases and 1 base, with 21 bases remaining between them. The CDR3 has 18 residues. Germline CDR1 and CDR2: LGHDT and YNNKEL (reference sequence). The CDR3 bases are TGTGCCAGCAGCCAACCCACCAATAGCAGGGGTGGTTCCTACGAGCAGTACTTC. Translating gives CASSQPTNSRGGSYEQYF.

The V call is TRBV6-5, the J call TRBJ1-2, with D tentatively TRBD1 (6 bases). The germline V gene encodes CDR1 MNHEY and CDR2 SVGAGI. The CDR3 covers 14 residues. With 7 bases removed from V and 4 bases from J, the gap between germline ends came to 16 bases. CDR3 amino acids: CASNPGVWSYGYTF. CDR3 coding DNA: TGTGCCAGCAATCCAGGGGTATGGTCCTATGGCTACACCTTC.

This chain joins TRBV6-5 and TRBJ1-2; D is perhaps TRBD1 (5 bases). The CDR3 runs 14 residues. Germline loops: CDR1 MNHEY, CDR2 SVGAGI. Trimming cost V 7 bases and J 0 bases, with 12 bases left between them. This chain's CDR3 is CASNPTVANYGYTF. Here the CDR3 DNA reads TGTGCCAGCAACCCGACAGTTGCTAACTATGGCTACACCTTC.

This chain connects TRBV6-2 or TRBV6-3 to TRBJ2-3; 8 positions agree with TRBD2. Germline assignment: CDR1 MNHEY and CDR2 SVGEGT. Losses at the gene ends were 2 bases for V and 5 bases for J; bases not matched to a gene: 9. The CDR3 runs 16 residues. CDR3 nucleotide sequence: TGTGCCAGCAGTTACGTGGGACTAGGGGAAGGAGATACGCAGTATTTT. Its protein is CASSYVGLGEGDTQYF.

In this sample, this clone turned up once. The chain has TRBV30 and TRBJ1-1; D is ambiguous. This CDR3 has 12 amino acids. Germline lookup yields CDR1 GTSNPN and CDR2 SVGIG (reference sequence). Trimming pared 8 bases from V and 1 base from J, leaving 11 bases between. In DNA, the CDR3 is TGTGCCCGGGTCAAGGCGAACACTGAAGCTTTCTTT. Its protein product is CARVKANTEAFF.

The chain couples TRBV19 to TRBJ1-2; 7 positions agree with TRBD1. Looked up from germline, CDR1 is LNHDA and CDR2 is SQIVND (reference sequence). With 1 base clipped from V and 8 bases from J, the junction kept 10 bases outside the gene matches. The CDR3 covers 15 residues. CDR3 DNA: TGTGCCAGTAGTATAGGACAGGGCACGGTAGTGGGCTACACCTTC. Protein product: CASSIGQGTVVGYTF.

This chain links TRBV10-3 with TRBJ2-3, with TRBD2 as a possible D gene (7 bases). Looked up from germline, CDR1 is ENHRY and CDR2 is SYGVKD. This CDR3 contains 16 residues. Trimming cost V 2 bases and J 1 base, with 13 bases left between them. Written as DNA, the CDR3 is TGTGCCATCAGTGAGCCGCGGGGGCTTGGCACAGATACGCAGTATTTT. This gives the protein CAISEPRGLGTDTQYF.

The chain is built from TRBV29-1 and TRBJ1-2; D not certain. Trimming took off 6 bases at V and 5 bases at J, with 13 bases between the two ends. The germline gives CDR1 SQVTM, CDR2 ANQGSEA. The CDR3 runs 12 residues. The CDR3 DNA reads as TGCAGCGTCGGACTTTGGGATTATGGCTACACCTTC. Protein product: CSVGLWDYGYTF.

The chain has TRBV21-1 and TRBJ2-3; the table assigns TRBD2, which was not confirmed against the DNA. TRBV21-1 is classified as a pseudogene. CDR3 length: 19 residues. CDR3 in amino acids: CASSKLNSGGAREADTQYF. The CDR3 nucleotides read TGTGCCAGCAGCAAATTGAATAGCGGGGGGGCCAGGGAGGCAGATACGCAGTATTTT.

CDR3 residues: CASSLEPTGASNYGYTF. The DNA for the CDR3 is TGTGCCAGCAGCTTGGAGCCCACAGGGGCTTCTAACTATGGCTACACCTTC. The chain combines TRBV5-4 with TRBJ1-2; TRBD1 matches 7 bases. The germline V gene encodes CDR1 SGHNT and CDR2 YYREEE (reference sequence). V was clipped by 0 bases and J by 0 bases; unmatched bases: 8. CDR3 length: 17 residues.

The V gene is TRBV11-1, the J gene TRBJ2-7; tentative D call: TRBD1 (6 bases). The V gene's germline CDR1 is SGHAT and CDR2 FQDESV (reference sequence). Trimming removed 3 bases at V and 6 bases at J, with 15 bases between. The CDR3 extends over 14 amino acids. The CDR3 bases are TGTGCCAGCAGCTTTGGCAGGGGCCTCTCCGAGCAGTACTTC. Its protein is CASSFGRGLSEQYF. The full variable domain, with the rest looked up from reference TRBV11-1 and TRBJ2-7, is EAEVAQSPRYKITEKSQAVAFWCDPISGHATLYWYRQILGQGPELLVQFQDESVVDDSQLPKDRFSAERLKGVDSTLKIQPAELGDSAMYLCASSFGRGLSEQYFGPGTRLTVT.

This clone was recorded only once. In DNA form, the CDR3 reads TGCGCCAGCAGCCAGGGGGTAGTCAGCCTCTATGGCTACACCTTC. Its protein product is CASSQGVVSLYGYTF. V gene TRBV5-1 combines with J gene TRBJ1-2, with 7 bases lining up with TRBD1. CDR1 is SGHRS, CDR2 YFSETQ, per germline. The CDR3 is made up of 15 amino acids. After removal of 4 bases from V and 4 bases from J, the junction contained 10 bases not matched to a gene.

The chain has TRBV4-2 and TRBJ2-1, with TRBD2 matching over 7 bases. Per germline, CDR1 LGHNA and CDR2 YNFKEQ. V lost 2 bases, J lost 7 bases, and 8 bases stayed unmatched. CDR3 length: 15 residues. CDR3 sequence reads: CASSQHGGSGNEQFF. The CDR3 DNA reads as TGTGCCAGCAGCCAACACGGGGGGTCAGGAAATGAGCAGTTCTTC.